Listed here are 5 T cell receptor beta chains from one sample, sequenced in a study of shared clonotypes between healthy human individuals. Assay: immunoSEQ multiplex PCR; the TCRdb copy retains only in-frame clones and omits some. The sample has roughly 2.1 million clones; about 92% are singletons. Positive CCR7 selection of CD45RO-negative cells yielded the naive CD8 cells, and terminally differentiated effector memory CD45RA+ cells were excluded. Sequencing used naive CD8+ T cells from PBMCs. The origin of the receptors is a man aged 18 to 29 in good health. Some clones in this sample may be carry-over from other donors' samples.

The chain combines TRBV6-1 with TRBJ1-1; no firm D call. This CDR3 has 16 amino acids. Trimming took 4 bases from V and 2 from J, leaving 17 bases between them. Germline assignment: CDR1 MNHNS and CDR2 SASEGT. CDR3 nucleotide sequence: TGTGCCAGCAGTGTCTATCCACTGGAGGGAAACACTGAAGCTTTCTTT. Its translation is CASSVYPLEGNTEAFF.

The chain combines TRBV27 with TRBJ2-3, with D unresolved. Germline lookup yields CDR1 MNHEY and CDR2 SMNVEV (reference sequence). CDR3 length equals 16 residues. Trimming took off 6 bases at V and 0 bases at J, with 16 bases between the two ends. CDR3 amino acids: CASSLHQTLSTDTQYF. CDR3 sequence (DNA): TGTGCCAGCAGCTTGCACCAGACTCTTAGCACAGATACGCAGTATTTT.

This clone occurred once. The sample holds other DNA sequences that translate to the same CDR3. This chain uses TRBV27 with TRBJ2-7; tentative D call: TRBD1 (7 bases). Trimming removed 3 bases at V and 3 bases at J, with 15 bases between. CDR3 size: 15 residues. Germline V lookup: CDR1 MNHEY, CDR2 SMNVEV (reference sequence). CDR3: CASSLSGGLFYEQYF. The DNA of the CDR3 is TGTGCCAGCAGTTTGTCAGGGGGACTTTTCTACGAGCAGTACTTC.

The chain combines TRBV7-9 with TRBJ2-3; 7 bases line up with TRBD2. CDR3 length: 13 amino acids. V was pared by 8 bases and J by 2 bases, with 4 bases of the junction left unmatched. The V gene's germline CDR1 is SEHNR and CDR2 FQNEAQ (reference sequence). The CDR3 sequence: CASGRGDTDTQYF. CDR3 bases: TGTGCCAGCGGGAGGGGCGACACAGATACGCAGTATTTT.

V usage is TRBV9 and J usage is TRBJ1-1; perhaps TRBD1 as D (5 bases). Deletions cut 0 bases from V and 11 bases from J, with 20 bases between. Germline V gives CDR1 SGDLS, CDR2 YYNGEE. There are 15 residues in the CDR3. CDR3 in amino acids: CASSVGAGLSQRAFF. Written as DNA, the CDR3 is TGTGCCAGCAGCGTAGGGGCAGGGTTATCCCAGCGCGCTTTCTTT.